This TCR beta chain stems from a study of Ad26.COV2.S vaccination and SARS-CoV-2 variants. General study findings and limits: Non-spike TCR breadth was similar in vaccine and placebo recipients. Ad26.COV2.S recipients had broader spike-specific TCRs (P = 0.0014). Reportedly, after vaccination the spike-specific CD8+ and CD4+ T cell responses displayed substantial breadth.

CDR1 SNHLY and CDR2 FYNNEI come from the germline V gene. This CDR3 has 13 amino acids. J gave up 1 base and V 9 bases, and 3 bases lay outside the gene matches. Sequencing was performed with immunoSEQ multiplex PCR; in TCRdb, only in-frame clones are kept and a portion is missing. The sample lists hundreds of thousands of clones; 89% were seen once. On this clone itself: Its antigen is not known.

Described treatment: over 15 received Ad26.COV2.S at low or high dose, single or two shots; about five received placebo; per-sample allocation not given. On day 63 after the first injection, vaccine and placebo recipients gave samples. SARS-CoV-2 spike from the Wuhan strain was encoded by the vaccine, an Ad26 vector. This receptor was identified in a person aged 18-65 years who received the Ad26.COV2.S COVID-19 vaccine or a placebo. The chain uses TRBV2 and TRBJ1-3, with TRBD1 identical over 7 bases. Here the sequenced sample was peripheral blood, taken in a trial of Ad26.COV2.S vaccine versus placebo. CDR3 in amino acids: CASRQGSGNTIYF. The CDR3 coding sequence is TGTGCCAGTCGACAGGGTTCTGGAAACACCATATATTTT.